This TCR beta chain was recovered during a study of long-term antiretroviral therapy in people with HIV (dated 2022 in TCRdb). Some background on the complete study: The earliest samples were collected about a decade before the 2015 WHO recommendation for immediate ART, when ART was typically delayed until CD4 counts fell. Among the roughly 30 participants with HIV, about 11 were female. A retrospective serial study tested whether changes in peripheral blood TRB repertoire composition and diversity were associated with ART initiation and durable HIV suppression. A total of roughly 180 cryopreserved PBMC samples were contributed to the cohort by 30 adults with confirmed HIV infection, with samples collected serially over a mean of approximately 6 years (range 1-12). No cross-contamination during QIAcube processing turned up in test extractions that ran a monoclonal T-cell line alongside around 34 polyclonal samples. The paper as a whole reports these results and caveats: Since PBMC availability was limited, sequencing covered only the TCR beta chain, with no alpha chain pairing. Because cell numbers in pre-ART samples were limited, unsorted PBMC were profiled instead of sorted CD4+ and CD8+ T cells. At every time point, the repertoire was dominated by expanded TRB clones first identified before ART initiation, although this dominance fluctuated and, in many PLHIV, declined after ART. The samples span the years 2004 to 2017, and the ART regimens used may be less effective than current regimens. A significant increase in TRB diversity was found to be associated with ART initiation, although TRB diversity was observed to remain significantly below that of transplant donor controls even after long-term ART. Compared with controls, HIV repertoires had narrower CDR3 length ranges, and the network structure pointed to an antigen-experienced repertoire that shifted only slightly toward naive after ART. Inferences about post-ART repertoire changes were limited because no data were available on ART adherence, viral resistance or therapy changes.

To be included, a participant needed at least one PBMC sample from before ART initiation plus at least two post-ART samples. Every participant with HIV received treatment in the United States of America. Cryopreserved samples of about 0.9-11 million PBMC were thawed and washed before DNA extraction. At the time of the earliest PBMC sample, participants with HIV were aged between 23 and 54 years. PBMC samples from each participant spanned 1-4 timepoints before ART initiation and 2-8 timepoints after ART initiation, with a median of 7 samples. For every participant, serial HIV viral load, CD4+ T-cell count, ART history and demographic data were obtained. Genomic DNA was extracted from unsorted PBMC with a Qiagen kit on a QIAcube, with processing performed in batches of 12 samples. The immunoSEQ hsTCRB v3.0 assay was used at survey level resolution to sequence the TRB variable region. TRB sequencing targeted a depth of about 35,000-50,000 T-cell genomes per sample. An Illumina MiSeq with a v3 150-cycle kit was used to sequence the pooled TRB libraries. On the study's bioinformatics: Analysis of repertoires was carried out in R inside a reproducible Nextflow workflow spanning QC, data transformation and analysis. LymphoSeq2, an R package for exploring AIRR-Seq data, was used to implement custom analyses. Several samples that produced fewer than 5000 total TRB sequences were removed, so fewer than 200 HIV repertoires were analyzed. Among the approximately 190 retained HIV repertoires, about 57 were collected before ART initiation and 129 after ART initiation. Repertoires were downsampled to 5000 TRB nucleotide sequences, and summary statistics were averaged over 100 downsampling iterations. TRB sequences were retained for analysis only if CDR3 regions of at least seven amino acids were present. Two measures captured diversity: a Shannon entropy-derived clonality score and the Gini coefficient. In the repertoire networks, any two of the top 5000 CDR3 amino acid sequences were linked whenever the two sequences differed by an edit distance of one. For TRB CDR3 amino acid sequences, antigen specificity groups and MHC restriction were predicted with GLIPH2. Known CMV, EBV, HIV or tissue antigen associations were flagged by matching CDR3 amino acid sequences against VDJdb and McPAS-TCR. Pre-ART, post-ART and control groups were compared with Wilcoxon signed-rank tests and Holm-Bonferroni correction. TCRdb stores this immuneACCESS table with in-frame sequences only. Part of the clones is absent; in the studies checked, under half of the shortfall reflects unresolved V genes, and no reason is known for the rest. The D gene and trimming were derived from the DNA, and the V and J assignments and clone size from that table. This sample holds 20,000 to 25,000 clones; 81% were observed only once. The top ten constitute about 12% of the sample.

There are 15 amino acids in the CDR3, from cysteine to phenylalanine inclusive. The retained sequence is limited to the CDR3, 45 bases, with the frame set at the first base. Via the germline V gene, CDR1 is SGHRS and CDR2 YFSETQ. Trimming takes 0 bases from V and 7 bases from J, and the germline ends sit 11 bases apart. Concerning this clone: Its antigen is still unknown. Base qualities are not at hand, and no much larger clone is one base apart.

Sequences were derived from unsorted PBMCs, sampled 0.1 years before starting antiretroviral therapy. This TCR was sampled from a man aged 40-55 years with HIV. The rearranged chain carries TRBV5-1 and TRBJ1-6; the D gene assignment is ambiguous. The CDR3 sequence is CASSLADGRNSPLHF. The base sequence is TGCGCCAGCAGCTTGGCCGATGGGAGGAATTCACCCCTCCACTTT.